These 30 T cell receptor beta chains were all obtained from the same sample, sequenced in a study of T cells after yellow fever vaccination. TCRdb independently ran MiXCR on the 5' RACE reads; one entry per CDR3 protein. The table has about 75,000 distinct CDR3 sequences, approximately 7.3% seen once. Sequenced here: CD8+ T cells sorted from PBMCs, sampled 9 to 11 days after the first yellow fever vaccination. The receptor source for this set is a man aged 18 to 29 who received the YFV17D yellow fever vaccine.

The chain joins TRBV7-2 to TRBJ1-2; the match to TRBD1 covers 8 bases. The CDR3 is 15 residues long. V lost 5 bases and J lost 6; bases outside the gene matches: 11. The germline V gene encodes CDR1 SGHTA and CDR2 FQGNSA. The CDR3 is CASSLYRGQGDGYTF. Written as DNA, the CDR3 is TGTGCCAGCAGCCTCTATAGAGGACAGGGAGATGGCTACACCTTC.

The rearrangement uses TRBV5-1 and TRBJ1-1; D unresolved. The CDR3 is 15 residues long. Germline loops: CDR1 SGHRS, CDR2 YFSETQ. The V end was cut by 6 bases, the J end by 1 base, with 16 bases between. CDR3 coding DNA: TGCGCCAGCATCATTGGCCCGGAGACGAACACTGAAGCTTTCTTT. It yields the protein CASIIGPETNTEAFF.

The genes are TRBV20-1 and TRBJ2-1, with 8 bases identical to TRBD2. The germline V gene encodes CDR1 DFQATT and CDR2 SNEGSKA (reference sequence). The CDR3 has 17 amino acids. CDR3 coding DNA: TGCTGCGCTAGGGGACTGGCGGGGGGCCTATCCTACAATGAGCAGTTCTTC. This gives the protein CCARGLAGGLSYNEQFF.

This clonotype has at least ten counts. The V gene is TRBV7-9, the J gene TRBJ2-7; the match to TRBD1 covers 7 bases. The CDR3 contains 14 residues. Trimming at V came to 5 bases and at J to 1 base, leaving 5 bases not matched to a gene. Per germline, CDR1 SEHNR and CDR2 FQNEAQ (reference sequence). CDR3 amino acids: CASSPRDRSYEQYF. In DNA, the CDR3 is TGTGCCAGCAGCCCCAGGGACAGATCCTACGAGCAGTACTTC.

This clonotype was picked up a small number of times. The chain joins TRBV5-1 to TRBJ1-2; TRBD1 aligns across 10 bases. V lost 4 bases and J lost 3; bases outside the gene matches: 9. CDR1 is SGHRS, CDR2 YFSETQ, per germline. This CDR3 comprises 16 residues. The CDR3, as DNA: TGCGCCAGCAGCGGATCGACAGGGGGCATTGACTATGGCTACACCTTC. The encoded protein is CASSGSTGGIDYGYTF. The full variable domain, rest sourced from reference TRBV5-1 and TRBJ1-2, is KAGVTQTPRYLIKTRGQQVTLSCSPISGHRSVSWYQQTPGQGLQFLFEYFSETQRNKGNFPGRFSGRQFSNSRSEMNVSTLELGDSALYLCASSGSTGGIDYGYTFGSGTRLTVV.

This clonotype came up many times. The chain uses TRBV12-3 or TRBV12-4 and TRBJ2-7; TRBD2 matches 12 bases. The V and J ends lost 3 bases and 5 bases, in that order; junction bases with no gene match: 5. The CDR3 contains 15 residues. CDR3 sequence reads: CASSLGLAGGHEQYV. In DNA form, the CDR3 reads TGTGCCAGCAGTTTGGGCCTAGCGGGGGGGCACGAGCAGTACGTC.

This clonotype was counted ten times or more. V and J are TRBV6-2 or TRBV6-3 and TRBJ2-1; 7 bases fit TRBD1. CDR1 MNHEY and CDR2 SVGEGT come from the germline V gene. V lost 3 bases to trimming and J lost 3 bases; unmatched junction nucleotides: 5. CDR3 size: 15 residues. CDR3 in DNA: TGTGCCAGCAGTTATTCCGACAGGGTCTACAATGAGCAGTTCTTC. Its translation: CASSYSDRVYNEQFF.

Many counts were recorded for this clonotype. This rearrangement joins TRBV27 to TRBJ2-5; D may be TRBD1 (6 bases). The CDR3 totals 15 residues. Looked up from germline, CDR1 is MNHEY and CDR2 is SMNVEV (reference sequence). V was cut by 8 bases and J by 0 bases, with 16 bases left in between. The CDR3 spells CASGAGEPYQETQYF. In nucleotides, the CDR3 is TGTGCCAGCGGGGCAGGGGAACCGTACCAAGAGACCCAGTACTTC.

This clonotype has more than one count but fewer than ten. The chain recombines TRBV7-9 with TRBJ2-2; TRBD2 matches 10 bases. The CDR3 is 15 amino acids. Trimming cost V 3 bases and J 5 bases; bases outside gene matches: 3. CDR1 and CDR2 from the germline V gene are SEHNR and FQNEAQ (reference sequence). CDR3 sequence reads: CASSFRSGGTGELFF. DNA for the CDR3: TGTGCCAGCAGCTTTCGTAGCGGGGGGACCGGGGAGCTGTTTTTT. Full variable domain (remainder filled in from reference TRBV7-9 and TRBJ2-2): DTGVSQNPRHKITKRGQNVTFRCDPISEHNRLYWYRQTLGQGPEFLTYFQNEAQLEKSRLLSDRFSAERPKGSFSTLEIQRTEQGDSAMYLCASSFRSGGTGELFFGEGSRLTVL.

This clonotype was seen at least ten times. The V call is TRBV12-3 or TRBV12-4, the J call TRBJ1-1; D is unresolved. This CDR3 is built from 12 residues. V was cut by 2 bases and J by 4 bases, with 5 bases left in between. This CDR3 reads CASSLSSTEAFF. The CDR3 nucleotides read TGTGCCAGCAGTTTAAGCAGCACTGAAGCTTTCTTT.

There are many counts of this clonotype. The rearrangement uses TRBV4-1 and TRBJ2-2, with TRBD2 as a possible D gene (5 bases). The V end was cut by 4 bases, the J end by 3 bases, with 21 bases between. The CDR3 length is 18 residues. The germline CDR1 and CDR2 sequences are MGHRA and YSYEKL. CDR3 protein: CASSLLVWTGRDTGELFF. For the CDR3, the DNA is TGCGCCAGCAGCCTACTGGTCTGGACTGGAAGGGACACCGGGGAGCTGTTTTTT.

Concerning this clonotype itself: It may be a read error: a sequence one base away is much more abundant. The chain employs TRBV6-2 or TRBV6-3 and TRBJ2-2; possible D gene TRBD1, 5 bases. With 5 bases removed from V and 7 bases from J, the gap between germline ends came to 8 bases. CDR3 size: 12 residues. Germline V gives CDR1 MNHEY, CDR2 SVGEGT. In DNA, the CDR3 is TGTGCCAGCAGTGACAGTCTCGGGGAGCTGTTTTTT. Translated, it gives CASSDSLGELFF.

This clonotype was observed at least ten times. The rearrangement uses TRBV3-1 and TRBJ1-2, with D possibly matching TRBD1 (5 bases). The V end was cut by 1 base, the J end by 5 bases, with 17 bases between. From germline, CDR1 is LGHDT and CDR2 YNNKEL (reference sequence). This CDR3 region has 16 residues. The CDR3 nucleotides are TGTGCCAGCAGCCAAGTTTCAGTACGGCCAGGGTATGGCTACACCTTC. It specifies CASSQVSVRPGYGYTF.

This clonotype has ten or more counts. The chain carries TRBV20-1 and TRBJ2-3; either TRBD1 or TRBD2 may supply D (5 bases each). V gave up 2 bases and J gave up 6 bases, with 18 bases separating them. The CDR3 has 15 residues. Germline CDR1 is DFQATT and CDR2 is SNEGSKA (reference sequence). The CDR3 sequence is CSARPPGTPRDTQYF. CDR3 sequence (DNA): TGCAGTGCTAGACCCCCCGGGACCCCCCGGGATACGCAGTATTTT.

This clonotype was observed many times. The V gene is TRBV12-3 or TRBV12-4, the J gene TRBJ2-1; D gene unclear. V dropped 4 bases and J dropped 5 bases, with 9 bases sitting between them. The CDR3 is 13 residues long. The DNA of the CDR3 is TGTGCCAGCAGTTCCCCGCCAAACAATGAGCAGTTCTTC. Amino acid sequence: CASSSPPNNEQFF.

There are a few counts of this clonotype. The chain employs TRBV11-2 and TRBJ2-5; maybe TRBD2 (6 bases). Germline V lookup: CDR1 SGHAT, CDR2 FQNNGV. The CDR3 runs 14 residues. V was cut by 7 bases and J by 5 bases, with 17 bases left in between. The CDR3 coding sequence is TGTGCCAGCACCCCCCGGGGGTCGGGCGAGACCCAGTACTTC. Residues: CASTPRGSGETQYF.

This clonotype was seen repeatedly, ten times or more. The CDR3: CSARLGHAYEQYF. CDR3 DNA: TGCAGTGCTAGGCTGGGCCATGCCTACGAGCAGTACTTC. This chain uses TRBV20-1 with TRBJ2-7, with no clear D. Germline V gene data show CDR1 as DFQATT and CDR2 as SNEGSKA (reference sequence). The V end was cut by 3 bases, the J end by 2 bases, with 11 bases between. This CDR3 is 13 amino acids long.

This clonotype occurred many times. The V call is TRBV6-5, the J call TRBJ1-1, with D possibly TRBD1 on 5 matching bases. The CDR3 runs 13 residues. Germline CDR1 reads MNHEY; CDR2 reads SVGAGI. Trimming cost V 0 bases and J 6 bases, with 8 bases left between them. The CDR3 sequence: CASSYSRVAEAFF. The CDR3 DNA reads TGTGCCAGCAGTTACTCCAGGGTGGCTGAAGCTTTCTTT.

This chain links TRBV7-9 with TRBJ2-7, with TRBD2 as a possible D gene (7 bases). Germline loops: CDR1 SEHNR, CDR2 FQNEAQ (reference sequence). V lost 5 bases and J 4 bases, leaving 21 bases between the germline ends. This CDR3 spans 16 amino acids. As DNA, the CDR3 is TGTGCCAGCAGCCCTAGGGGGGGGACTGGCGTTTACGAGCAGTACTTC. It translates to CASSPRGGTGVYEQYF.

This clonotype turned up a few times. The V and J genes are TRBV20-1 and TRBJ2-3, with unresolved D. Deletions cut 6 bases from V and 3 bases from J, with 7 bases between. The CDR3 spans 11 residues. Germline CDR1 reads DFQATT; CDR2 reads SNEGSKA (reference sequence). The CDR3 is CSARLTDTQYF. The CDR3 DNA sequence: TGCAGTGCCCGCCTGACAGATACGCAGTATTTT.

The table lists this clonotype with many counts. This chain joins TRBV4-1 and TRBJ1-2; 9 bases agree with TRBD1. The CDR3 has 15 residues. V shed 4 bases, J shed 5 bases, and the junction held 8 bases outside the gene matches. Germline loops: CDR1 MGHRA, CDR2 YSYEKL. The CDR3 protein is CASSPQGARTYGYTF. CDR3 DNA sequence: TGCGCCAGCAGCCCACAGGGGGCGCGGACTTATGGCTACACCTTC.

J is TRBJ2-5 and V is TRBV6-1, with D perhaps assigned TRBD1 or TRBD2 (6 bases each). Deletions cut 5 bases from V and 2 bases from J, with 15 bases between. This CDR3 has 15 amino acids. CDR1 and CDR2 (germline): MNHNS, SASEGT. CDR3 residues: CASSPGGGLQETQYF. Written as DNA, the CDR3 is TGTGCCAGCAGTCCCGGAGGGGGACTGCAAGAGACCCAGTACTTC.

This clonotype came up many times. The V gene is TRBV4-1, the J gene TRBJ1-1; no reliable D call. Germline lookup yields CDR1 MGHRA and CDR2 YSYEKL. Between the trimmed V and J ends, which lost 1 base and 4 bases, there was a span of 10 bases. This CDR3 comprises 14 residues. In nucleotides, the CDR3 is TGCGCCAGCAGCCAAGCGCTGGGTTTCACTGAAGCTTTCTTT. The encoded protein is CASSQALGFTEAFF.

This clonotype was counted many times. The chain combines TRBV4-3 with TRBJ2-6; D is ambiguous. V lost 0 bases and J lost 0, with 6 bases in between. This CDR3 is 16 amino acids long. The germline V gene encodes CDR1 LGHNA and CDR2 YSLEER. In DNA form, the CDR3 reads TGCGCCAGCAGCCAAGATCTTAGCTCTGGGGCCAACGTCCTGACTTTC. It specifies CASSQDLSSGANVLTF.

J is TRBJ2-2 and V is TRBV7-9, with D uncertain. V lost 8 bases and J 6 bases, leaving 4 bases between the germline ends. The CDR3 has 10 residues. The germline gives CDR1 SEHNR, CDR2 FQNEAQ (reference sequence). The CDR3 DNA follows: TGTGCCAGCTGGGCCGGGGAGCTGTTTTTT. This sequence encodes CASWAGELFF.

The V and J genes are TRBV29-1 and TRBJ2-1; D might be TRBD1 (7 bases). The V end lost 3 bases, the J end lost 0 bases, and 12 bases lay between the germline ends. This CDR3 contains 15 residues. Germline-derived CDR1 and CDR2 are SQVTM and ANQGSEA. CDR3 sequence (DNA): TGCAGCGTTGAGATGCGGGACAGCTCCTACAATGAGCAGTTCTTC. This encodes CSVEMRDSSYNEQFF.

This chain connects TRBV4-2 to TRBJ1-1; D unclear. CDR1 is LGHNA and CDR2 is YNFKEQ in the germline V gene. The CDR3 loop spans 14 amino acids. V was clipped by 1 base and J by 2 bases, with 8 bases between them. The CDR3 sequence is CASSQVTENTEAFF. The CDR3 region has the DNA TGTGCCAGCAGCCAAGTAACAGAAAACACTGAAGCTTTCTTT.

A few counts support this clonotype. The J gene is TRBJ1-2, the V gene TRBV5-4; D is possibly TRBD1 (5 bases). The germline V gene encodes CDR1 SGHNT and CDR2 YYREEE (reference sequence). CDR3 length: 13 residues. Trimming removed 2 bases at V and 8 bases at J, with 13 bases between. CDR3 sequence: CASSFGRAGGYTF. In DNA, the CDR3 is TGTGCCAGCAGCTTCGGCAGGGCGGGAGGCTACACCTTC.

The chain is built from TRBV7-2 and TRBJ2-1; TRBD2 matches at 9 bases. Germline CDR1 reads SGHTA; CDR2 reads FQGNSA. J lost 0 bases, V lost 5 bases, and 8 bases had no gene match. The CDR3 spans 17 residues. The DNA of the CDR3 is TGTGCCAGCAGCCAGGGACTAGCTTTAAGCTCCTACAATGAGCAGTTCTTC. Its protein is CASSQGLALSSYNEQFF.

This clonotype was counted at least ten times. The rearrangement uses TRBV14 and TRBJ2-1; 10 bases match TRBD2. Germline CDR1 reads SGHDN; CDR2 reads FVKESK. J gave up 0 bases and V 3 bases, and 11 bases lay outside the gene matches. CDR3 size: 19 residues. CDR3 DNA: TGTGCCAGCAGCCACTCTACTAGCGGGGTCGTCAGCTCCTACAATGAGCAGTTCTTC. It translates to CASSHSTSGVVSSYNEQFF.